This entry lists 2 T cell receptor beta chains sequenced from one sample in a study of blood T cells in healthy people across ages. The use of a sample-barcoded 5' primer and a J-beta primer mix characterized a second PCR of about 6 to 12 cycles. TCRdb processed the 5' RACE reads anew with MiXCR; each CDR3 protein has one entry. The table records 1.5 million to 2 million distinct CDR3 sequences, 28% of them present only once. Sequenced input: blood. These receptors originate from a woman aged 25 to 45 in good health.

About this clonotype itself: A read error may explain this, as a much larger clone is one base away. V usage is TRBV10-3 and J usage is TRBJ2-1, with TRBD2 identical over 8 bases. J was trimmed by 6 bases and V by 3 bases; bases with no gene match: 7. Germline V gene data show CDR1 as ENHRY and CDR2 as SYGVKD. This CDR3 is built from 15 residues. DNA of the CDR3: TGTGCCATCAGTGATCAAGCGGGGGCCGGCAATGAGCAGTTCTTC. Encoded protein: CAISDQAGAGNEQFF.

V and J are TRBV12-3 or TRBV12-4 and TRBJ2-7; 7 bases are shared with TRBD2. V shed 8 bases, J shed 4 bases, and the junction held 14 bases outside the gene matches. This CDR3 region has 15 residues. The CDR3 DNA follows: TGTGCCAGCGCAATGAACCGGGGAGGGCCGTACGAGCAGTACTTC. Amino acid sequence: CASAMNRGGPYEQYF.